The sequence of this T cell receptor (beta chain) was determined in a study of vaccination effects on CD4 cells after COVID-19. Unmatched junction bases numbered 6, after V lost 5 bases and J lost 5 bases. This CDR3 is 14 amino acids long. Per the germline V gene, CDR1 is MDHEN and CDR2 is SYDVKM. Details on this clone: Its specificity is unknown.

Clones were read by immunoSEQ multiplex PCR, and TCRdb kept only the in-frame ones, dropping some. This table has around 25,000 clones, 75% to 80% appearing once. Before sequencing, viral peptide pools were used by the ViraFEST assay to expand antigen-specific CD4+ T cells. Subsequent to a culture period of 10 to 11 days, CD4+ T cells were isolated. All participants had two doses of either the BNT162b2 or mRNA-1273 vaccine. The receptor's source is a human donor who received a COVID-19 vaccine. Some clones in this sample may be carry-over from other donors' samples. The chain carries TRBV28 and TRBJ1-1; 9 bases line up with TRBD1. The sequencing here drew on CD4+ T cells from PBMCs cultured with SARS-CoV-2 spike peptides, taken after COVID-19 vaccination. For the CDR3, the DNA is TGTGCCAGCAGTACTGCGACAGGGGGTACTGAAGCTTTCTTT. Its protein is CASSTATGGTEAFF. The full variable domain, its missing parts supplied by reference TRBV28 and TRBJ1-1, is DVKVTQSSRYLVKRTGEKVFLECVQDMDHENMFWYRQDPGLGLRLIYFSYDVKMKEKGDIPEGYSVSREKKERFSLILESASTNQTSMYLCASSTATGGTEAFFGQGTRLTVV.